This record looks at one T cell receptor beta chain sequence and its context. Germline CDR1 reads LNHDA; CDR2 reads SQIVND (reference sequence). V dropped 5 bases and J dropped 4; count of bases not matched to a gene: 5. The CDR3 extends over 15 amino acids. Clones were sequenced by immunoSEQ multiplex PCR, and TCRdb holds only the in-frame ones, with some missing. The table has 200,000 or so clones, about nine tenths seen once. The source of the sample is a study of cytomegalovirus exposure and HLA in healthy donors. Sequencing was done on a sample of PBMCs. The clonotype was recovered from a woman aged 18-30 years in good health and CMV-seropositive. The V gene is TRBV19, the J gene TRBJ2-7, with 13 bases lining up with TRBD2. The CDR3 DNA sequence: TGTGCCAGTAGTTGGACTAGCGGGAGTACTTACGAGCAGTACTTC. This sequence encodes CASSWTSGSTYEQYF.